The clone carrying this TCR beta chain was seen only a few times. The sample is drawn from a study of cytomegalovirus exposure and HLA in healthy donors. PCR was performed using 60 Vbeta and 13 Jbeta primers. Assay used: immunoSEQ multiplex PCR; TCRdb lists only in-frame clones, some missing. The table lists around 170,000 clones, over 75% of them singletons. When sampled, the donors appeared nominally healthy, though they likely had unrecorded immune exposures. The clonotype was recovered from a woman aged 25 to 39 in good health and CMV-seronegative. Material: PBMCs.

CDR3 in DNA: TGTGCCAGCAGCTTACAACAGGGCGGTGAGGGCTACACCTTC. It codes for CASSLQQGGEGYTF. This chain joins TRBV7-2 and TRBJ1-2, with D tentatively TRBD1 (6 bases). V was clipped by 2 bases and J by 8 bases, with 15 bases between them. From germline, CDR1 is SGHTA and CDR2 FQGNSA. The CDR3 is made up of 14 amino acids.